This paragraph covers one T cell receptor beta chain sequence. Its recognized antigen is unknown. Nothing much larger sits one base from this clone, and base qualities are not available. The data were taken from a study of vaccination and CD4 T cells after COVID-19 (dated by TCRdb to 2022 to 2024). Some background on the complete study: Every convalescent patient had a positive nasal swab PCR test for SARS-CoV-2, with mild disease in about nine patients and severe disease in one. Post-COVID blood samples from convalescent patients were collected a median of about 100 days after diagnosis, with a range of roughly 35 to 180 days. Participants got two doses of the Pfizer-BioNTech BNT162b2 vaccine (n=8) or two doses of the Moderna mRNA-1273 vaccine (n=2). In 10 COVID-19 convalescent patients and several infection-naive healthy vaccine recipients, the spike-specific CD4+ TCR repertoire before mRNA vaccination was compared with the repertoire after mRNA vaccination. Post-vaccine blood samples were obtained a median of around 74 days after the second vaccine dose, with a range of roughly 13 to 250 days. Control cultures received a CEFX viral epitope pool as the positive control, an HIV-1 Nef peptide pool as the negative control, or no peptide. The cultures were stimulated with overlapping spike peptide pools from SARS-CoV-2 and from the common cold coronaviruses HCoV-NL63, HCoV-OC43 and HCoV-229E. The convalescent cohort comprised six males and four females, including two Hispanic individuals, seven Caucasians, two Asians and one multiracial person. Study-level results and caveats: The number of convalescent patients in the study was relatively small, and the study did not examine early timepoints following natural infection. Of the vaccine-specific clones in convalescent patients, 304 of 307, or nearly all, reacted only to SARS-CoV-2 spike and did not cross-react with common cold coronaviruses. Although the median number of SARS-CoV-2-reactive clonotypes went up from roughly 22 after infection to roughly 40 after vaccination, the increase was not significant. In convalescent patients, a median around 83% of post-vaccine SARS-CoV-2-reactive clones were detected only after vaccination, and vaccine-specific priming was suggested by this finding.

Per the publication, the treatment or condition label means: roughly 11-day PBMC culture with coronavirus spike peptide pools or control peptides (ViraFEST assay). The ViraFEST assay, used in the study, expanded antigen-specific T cells with peptide pools and then identified the expanded clonotypes through TCR sequencing. The positive SARS-CoV-2 PCR tests of the convalescent patients were dated from March to December 2020, before the Alpha, Beta and Delta variants emerged in the United States. Each well held about 2.2 million PBMCs cultured in IMDM containing roughly 5.4% human AB serum and approximately 10 IU/ml IL-2, with 10 ug/ml peptide pools added. On days 3 and 7, half of the culture medium was replaced with fresh IL-2-containing medium. After around 10 days of culture, CD4+ T cells were isolated by negative selection with the EasySep CD4+ T cell isolation kit. PBMCs were separated from whole blood using Ficoll-Paque Plus gradient centrifugation and then either used fresh or cryopreserved at -140C. Triplicate wells were generally used for each culture condition.

The method was PCR. At the Johns Hopkins FTIC core, DNA from the cultured CD4+ T cells underwent TCR sequencing with the Oncomine TCR Beta short-read assay. Genomic DNA was extracted from the cultured CD4+ T cells with the QIAamp micro DNA kit. Oncomine TCR Beta libraries from cultured CD4+ T cells were pooled with unique dual indexes and sequenced on an Illumina iSeq 100. Per the original workflow: Non-productive sequences were filtered out, and CDR3s that did not start with C, did not end with F or W, or were shorter than 7 amino acids were discarded. The MANAFEST web application was used to identify antigen-specific clonotypes by comparing peptide-stimulated wells against reference wells and other culture wells. Positive clones required FDR below 0.05, an odds ratio above 5, and productive frequency above 0.1% in at least two of three replicate wells. Clonotypes that were significantly expanded in both SARS-CoV-2 spike wells and at least one common cold coronavirus spike condition were defined as cross-reactive. Levenshtein distances (stringdist) and unrooted phylogenetic trees (ape) in R version 3.6.1 were used to assess CDR3 homology. Using fastp trimming at Q25 and MiXCR clonotype assembly, TCRdb reanalyzed the public sequencing data and kept in-frame beta chains. Entries that share a CDR3 protein sequence are merged under the most common genes and DNA. These V and J calls rely on TCRdb rather than the paper's analysis. This sample gives more than 9,000 distinct CDR3 sequences in total; roughly three fifths of them show up just once. In total, the top ten clones hold 20% to 30% of the sample.

CDR3 length: 13 amino acids, cysteine to phenylalanine. The kept DNA is CDR3 alone, 39 bases in frame from the first base. The germline V gene (reference sequence) sets CDR1 to LNHDA and CDR2 to SQIVND. V is pruned by 5 bases and J by 7 bases, leaving 3 bases of the junction without a gene match. The V gene is TRBV19 and the J gene is TRBJ2-1, and 9 junction bases match TRBD1. Sequencing input: CD4+ T cells from blood, cultured in vitro. This TCR was recovered from a human donor who had recovered from COVID-19. In nucleotides, the sequence is TGTGCCAGTAGTGATGACAGGGGGAATGAGCAGTTCTTC. It translates as CASSDDRGNEQFF.